Below, 30 T cell receptor beta chains from the same sample are listed, as sequenced in a study of beta chain features in type 1 diabetes. General study results and limits: All four CD4+ subsets from Type 1 diabetes patients carried moderately but significantly shorter TCRB CDR3s.

For these receptors, no antigen is known. TCRB transcripts that were expressed got sequenced, as all of the isolated RNA had been reverse transcribed. Sequencing was performed with immunoSEQ multiplex PCR; in TCRdb, only in-frame clones are kept and a portion is missing. The repertoire holds hundreds of thousands of clones, over 11% seen once, with 0.035% to 0.04% in the top ten. The sequenced material came from naive CD4+ T cells from blood. The receptors here all came from a man aged 18-30 years with type 1 diabetes.

The V call is TRBV21-1, the J call TRBJ2-3. TRBV21-1 represents a pseudogene. CDR3 length: 14 amino acids. The CDR3 bases are TGTGCCAGCAGCTTACGAGTGGACACAGATACGCAGTATTTT. Translated, it gives CASSLRVDTDTQYF.

This clone was observed a few times. The chain carries TRBV14 and TRBJ2-7, with D hard to call. The CDR3 has 11 amino acids. Trimming pared 2 bases from V and 6 bases from J, leaving 5 bases between. Per the germline V gene, CDR1 is SGHDN and CDR2 is FVKESK. The chain's CDR3 is CASSQISEQYF. In DNA, the CDR3 is TGTGCCAGCAGCCAAATAAGCGAGCAGTACTTC. The whole variable domain, remainder taken from reference TRBV14 and TRBJ2-7, is EAGVTQFPSHSVIEKGQTVTLRCDPISGHDNLYWYRRVMGKEIKFLLHFVKESKQDESGMPNNRFLAERTGGTYSTLKVQPAELEDSGVYFCASSQISEQYFGPGTRLTVT.

This clone was seen a handful of times. The chain joins TRBV21-1 to TRBJ2-1; no check of the table's D call, TRBD2, against the DNA was made. TRBV21-1 is a listed pseudogene. The CDR3 sequence is 16 residues long. CDR3 protein: CASSPTLAGGYNEQFF. Here the CDR3 DNA reads TGTGCCAGCAGCCCAACCCTAGCGGGAGGGTACAATGAGCAGTTCTTC.

The rearrangement links TRBV4-3 to TRBJ1-5; weak D call: TRBD1 (6 bases). CDR3 length: 19 amino acids. From germline, CDR1 is LGHNA and CDR2 YSLEER. Trimming left V 0 bases short and J 5 bases short, with 23 bases between. CDR3: CASSQEGSGAVGSHQPQHF. CDR3 coding DNA: TGCGCCAGCAGCCAAGAAGGATCAGGGGCGGTGGGATCACATCAGCCCCAGCATTTT.

This clone was picked up a small number of times. The gene calls are TRBV30 and TRBJ2-1; D is ambiguous. The CDR3 is 15 residues long. The V end was cut by 0 bases, the J end by 7 bases, with 16 bases between. Looked up from germline, CDR1 is GTSNPN and CDR2 is SVGIG (reference sequence). CDR3 loop: CAWSVWRTSRNEQFF. The CDR3 DNA follows: TGTGCCTGGAGTGTATGGCGAACAAGTCGAAATGAGCAGTTCTTC. Supplemented by reference TRBV30 and TRBJ2-1, the full variable domain reads SQTIHQWPATLVQPVGSPLSLECTVEGTSNPNLYWYRQAAGRGLQLLFYSVGIGQISSEVPQNLSASRPQDRQFILSSKKLLLSDSGFYLCAWSVWRTSRNEQFFGPGTRLTVL.

As regards this clone: Distinct nucleotide sequences in the sample also encode this CDR3. The CDR3 here is CASSYSRTSSYEQYF. The CDR3 bases are TGTGCCAGCAGTTACTCGAGGACCTCCTCCTACGAGCAGTACTTC. The chain carries TRBV6-5 and TRBJ2-7; D remains ambiguous. From germline, CDR1 is MNHEY and CDR2 SVGAGI. V was trimmed by 0 bases and J by 0 bases, leaving 9 bases between them. The CDR3 is 15 residues long.

The gene calls are TRBV11-2 and TRBJ2-1, with 10 bases that match TRBD2. V trimming: 10 bases; J trimming: 10 bases; junction bases outside the gene matches: 13. This CDR3 is built from 14 residues. Germline values: CDR1 SGHAT, CDR2 FQNNGV. CDR3 protein: CAIRGTSAIREQFF. The CDR3 bases are TGTGCCATACGGGGGACTAGCGCCATTCGAGAGCAGTTCTTC.

The chain employs TRBV25-1 and TRBJ2-3; 9 bases align to TRBD1. In germline, CDR1 is MGHDK, CDR2 SYGVNS. Trimming at V came to 4 bases and at J to 4 bases, leaving 6 bases not matched to a gene. This CDR3 comprises 15 residues. The CDR3: CASSAGTGWADTQYF. The CDR3 DNA is TGTGCCAGCAGTGCGGGGACAGGGTGGGCAGATACGCAGTATTTT.

On this clone: The identical CDR3 is also encoded by other nucleotide sequences in the sample. This chain joins TRBV4-3 and TRBJ1-1; no clear D gene. Germline lookup yields CDR1 LGHNA and CDR2 YSLEER. Trimming pared 8 bases from V and 0 bases from J, leaving 7 bases between. The CDR3 spans 12 residues. The CDR3 DNA follows: TGCGCCAGCTCCCACATGAACACTGAAGCTTTCTTT. This encodes CASSHMNTEAFF.

The sample holds a few counts of this clone. The same CDR3 can be traced to other DNA sequences in this sample. This chain connects TRBV29-1 to TRBJ1-1; D might be TRBD1 (6 bases). The CDR3 extends over 13 amino acids. The germline gives CDR1 SQVTM, CDR2 ANQGSEA. V was clipped by 4 bases and J by 1 base, with 10 bases between them. CDR3 nucleotides: TGCAGCGTTGTGGGCAGGGGGAACACTGAAGCTTTCTTT. Its protein is CSVVGRGNTEAFF.

This clone was seen a few times. The chain is built from TRBV19 and TRBJ2-6, with TRBD1 matching 12 bases. Germline assignment: CDR1 LNHDA and CDR2 SQIVND (reference sequence). Germline trimming cut 9 bases from V and 2 bases from J; bases unmatched to any gene: 14. This CDR3 spans 19 amino acids. CDR3 loop: CASNLRRDRGRAGANVLTF. The DNA of the CDR3 is TGTGCCAGCAACTTGCGCCGGGACAGGGGGCGTGCTGGGGCCAACGTCCTGACTTTC.

There are a few counts of this clone. V usage is TRBV7-3 and J usage is TRBJ1-2; D may be TRBD1 (6 bases). The CDR3 spans 13 residues. Germline V CDR1 and CDR2: SGHTA, FQGTGA. Trimming shortened V by 4 bases and J by 6 bases, and 12 bases separated the two germline ends. The CDR3: CASSSGQNHGYTF. As DNA, the CDR3 is TGTGCCAGCAGCTCCGGACAGAATCATGGCTACACCTTC.

This clone was counted a few times. The chain recombines TRBV29-1 with TRBJ2-2, with 8 bases identical to TRBD2. CDR3 length equals 14 residues. V lost 6 bases to trimming and J lost 7 bases; unmatched junction nucleotides: 10. Germline V lookup: CDR1 SQVTM, CDR2 ANQGSEA. The CDR3 DNA reads TGCAGCGTCCGACTGACTAGCGAGGGCGGGGAGCTGTTTTTT. This encodes CSVRLTSEGGELFF.

The V call is TRBV7-6, the J call TRBJ2-5, with 7 bases matching TRBD1. J was trimmed by 2 bases and V by 7 bases; bases with no gene match: 4. CDR3 length: 13 residues. Germline V gene data show CDR1 as SGHVS and CDR2 as FNYEAQ. CDR3 DNA sequence: TGTGCCAGCACCGTGGACAGGCAAGAGACCCAGTACTTC. This gives the protein CASTVDRQETQYF. Full variable domain (remainder filled in from reference TRBV7-6 and TRBJ2-5): GAGVSQSPRYKVTKRGQDVALRCDPISGHVSLYWYRQALGQGPEFLTYFNYEAQQDKSGLPNDRFSAERPEGSISTLTIQRTEQRDSAMYRCASTVDRQETQYFGPGTRLLVL.

The rearrangement joins TRBV6-5 to TRBJ2-3; 7 bases are a match to TRBD2. V lost 0 bases and J lost 2; bases outside the gene matches: 5. Germline loops: CDR1 MNHEY, CDR2 SVGAGI. This CDR3 comprises 16 residues. CDR3 in amino acids: CASSYSRAGPTDTQYF. DNA for the CDR3: TGTGCCAGCAGTTACTCTCGAGCGGGGCCCACAGATACGCAGTATTTT.

This clone was seen more than once but under ten times. The same CDR3 is also encoded by other DNA sequences in this sample. The chain couples TRBV30 to TRBJ2-1; D is unresolved. This CDR3 is built from 13 residues. Deletions cut 3 bases from V and 0 bases from J, with 6 bases between. Germline V CDR1 and CDR2: GTSNPN, SVGIG (reference sequence). This CDR3 is CAWSESSYNEQFF. The CDR3 bases are TGTGCCTGGAGCGAAAGCTCCTACAATGAGCAGTTCTTC.

The chain joins TRBV5-4 to TRBJ1-2; weak D call: TRBD1 (5 bases). Trimming cost V 0 bases and J 0 bases, with 9 bases left between them. CDR1 and CDR2 from the germline V gene are SGHNT and YYREEE (reference sequence). This CDR3 has 15 residues. The CDR3 loop is CASSLGQPTNYGYTF. The DNA of the CDR3 is TGTGCCAGCAGCTTGGGACAGCCTACTAACTATGGCTACACCTTC. The full variable domain, completed using reference TRBV5-4 and TRBJ1-2, is ETGVTQSPTHLIKTRGQQVTLRCSSQSGHNTVSWYQQALGQGPQFIFQYYREEENGRGNFPPRFSGLQFPNYSSELNVNALELDDSALYLCASSLGQPTNYGYTFGSGTRLTVV.

The chain uses TRBV6-7 and TRBJ2-7; 8 nucleotides line up with TRBD1. TRBV6-7 falls under the ORF class, with uncertain function. With V trimmed by 10 bases and J by 6 bases, 17 bases remained unmatched. This CDR3 contains 15 residues. The DNA of the CDR3 is TGTGCCACGGGGACAGGCCCTAGCCCTCCGGGCGAGCAGTACTTC. This gives the protein CATGTGPSPPGEQYF.

The chain combines TRBV29-1 with TRBJ2-7; 7 positions match TRBD1. The V gene's germline CDR1 is SQVTM and CDR2 ANQGSEA. The junction had 12 bases not matched to a gene; V was cut back by 5 bases and J by 2 bases. The CDR3 spans 15 residues. In DNA, the CDR3 is TGCAGCGTTCGATACAGGGGAATGATGACCTACGAGCAGTACTTC. It yields the protein CSVRYRGMMTYEQYF.

This chain uses TRBV30 with TRBJ2-7; 8 nucleotides line up with TRBD2. Per the germline V gene, CDR1 is GTSNPN and CDR2 is SVGIG (reference sequence). The J segment lost 4 bases and the V segment lost 2 bases, leaving 7 bases of the junction unmatched. The CDR3 runs 14 residues. For the CDR3, the DNA is TGTGCCTGGAGTAGCGGGGGCTGGCAATACGAGCAGTACTTC. It translates to CAWSSGGWQYEQYF.

The chain links TRBV27 to TRBJ2-1; D unresolved. With 4 bases removed from V and 5 bases from J, the gap between germline ends came to 3 bases. The CDR3 consists of 11 residues. The V gene's germline CDR1 is MNHEY and CDR2 SMNVEV (reference sequence). CDR3 residues: CASSSHNEQFF. For the CDR3, the DNA is TGTGCCAGCAGTTCCCACAATGAGCAGTTCTTC.

V usage is TRBV7-3 and J usage is TRBJ2-1; D not resolved. The ends were cut back, 2 bases at V and 3 bases at J, with 11 bases in the middle. The CDR3 spans 15 residues. Per the germline V gene, CDR1 is SGHTA and CDR2 is FQGTGA. The CDR3 region has the DNA TGTGCCAGCAGCTTAGGACCAGCGAACTACAATGAGCAGTTCTTC. The encoded protein is CASSLGPANYNEQFF.

A note on this clone: Other DNA sequences of this sample code for an identical CDR3. CDR3 DNA sequence: TGCAGTGCTAGGGCATACAATGAGCAGTTCTTC. This gives the protein CSARAYNEQFF. The chain uses TRBV20-1 and TRBJ2-1; no reliable D call. Germline CDR1 and CDR2: DFQATT and SNEGSKA (reference sequence). CDR3 size: 11 residues. Deletions cut 3 bases from V and 4 bases from J, with 4 bases between.

V gene TRBV5-6 combines with J gene TRBJ2-2, with D perhaps matching TRBD1 (6 bases). This CDR3 contains 13 residues. Germline V lookup: CDR1 SGHDT, CDR2 YYEEEE. The germline V and J ends were trimmed by 4 bases and 6 bases, with 10 bases remaining between them. The CDR3 DNA follows: TGTGCCAGCAGCCTGAACAGGGCCGGGGAGCTGTTTTTT. It is translated as CASSLNRAGELFF.

V usage is TRBV28 and J usage is TRBJ1-5; no clear D gene. Trimming shortened V by 11 bases and J by 1 base, and 15 bases separated the two germline ends. Germline assignment: CDR1 MDHEN and CDR2 SYDVKM. This CDR3 region has 14 residues. DNA for the CDR3: TGTGCCTCCCTCGGGCAGGCAAGCAATCAGCCCCAGCATTTT. Protein sequence: CASLGQASNQPQHF.

As regards this clone: It may be a read error: a sequence one base away is much more abundant. V is TRBV7-3 and J is TRBJ2-5; D uncertain. The CDR3 loop spans 11 amino acids. V was trimmed by 4 bases and J by 2 bases, leaving 2 bases between them. Germline V gene sequence: CDR1 SGHTA, CDR2 FQGTGA. The DNA for the CDR3 is TGTGCCAGCAGCTCTCAAGAGACCCAGTACTTC. Translating it yields CASSSQETQYF.

This clone was observed a handful of times. This rearrangement joins TRBV27 to TRBJ1-2; maybe TRBD1 (6 bases). V lost 5 bases, J lost 5 bases, and 21 bases lay in between. This CDR3 spans 16 amino acids. CDR1 and CDR2 from the germline V gene are MNHEY and SMNVEV (reference sequence). The CDR3 protein is CASSPTGAGPIYGYTF. CDR3 nucleotide sequence: TGTGCCAGCAGTCCGACGGGGGCAGGCCCTATATATGGCTACACCTTC.

This clone showed up just a few times. This chain uses TRBV4-1 with TRBJ1-4, with D possibly being TRBD1 (6 bases). Germline V gene data show CDR1 as MGHRA and CDR2 as YSYEKL. V lost 8 bases and J 7 bases, leaving 17 bases between the germline ends. The CDR3 contains 14 residues. CDR3 protein: CASRAVGQLEKLFF. The CDR3, as DNA: TGCGCCAGCCGAGCGGTAGGACAGCTTGAAAAACTGTTTTTT.

This clone has only a few counts. The V call is TRBV28, the J call TRBJ1-1; TRBD1 matches 8 bases. The CDR3 is 15 amino acids. The V segment lost 7 bases and the J segment 0 bases; nucleotides outside the gene matches: 7. Germline V lookup: CDR1 MDHEN, CDR2 SYDVKM. CDR3 protein: CASTRGDRLNTEAFF. Written as DNA, the CDR3 is TGTGCCAGCACCCGGGGGGACAGGCTGAACACTGAAGCTTTCTTT.

This chain links TRBV18 with TRBJ2-7, with D tentatively TRBD2 (5 bases). Trimming pared 3 bases from V and 0 bases from J, leaving 21 bases between. CDR1 is KGHSH, CDR2 LQKENI, per germline. The CDR3 sequence is 18 residues long. CDR3 amino acids: CASSPGSELVQSSYEQYF. The CDR3 coding sequence is TGTGCCAGCTCACCGGGTTCCGAACTAGTGCAAAGCTCCTACGAGCAGTACTTC.